The table lists the clone carrying this T cell receptor (beta chain) with a count of one. Germline assignment: CDR1 SQVTM and CDR2 ANQGSEA. CDR3 length: 11 amino acids. Trimming removed 6 bases from V and 7 bases from J; junction bases left unmatched: 6. This sample is drawn from a study of CD8 T cells in Susac syndrome. cDNA came from approximately 0.5 to 1 ug RNA primed by random hexamers. A multiplex approach, immunoSEQ multiplex PCR, amplified TCR beta CDR3 across 54 Vbeta and 13 Jbeta. One entry per CDR3 protein results from TCRdb running MiXCR on the immunoSEQ multiplex PCR reads. The sample lists approximately 280,000 distinct CDR3 sequences; roughly 81% were seen once.

The chain is built from TRBV29-1 and TRBJ2-7, with 7 bases that match TRBD2. The sequence came from a human donor with multiple sclerosis. The sample taken for sequencing was CD8+ T cells from PBMCs. DNA for the CDR3: TGCAGCGTCCAGACAGCGGGAGAGCAGTACTTC. Amino acid sequence: CSVQTAGEQYF.